Given below is one T cell receptor beta chain in context. This specimen belongs to a study of patients and donors after allogeneic stem cell transplantation. One entry per CDR3 protein, called by TCRdb with MiXCR from the RT-PCR reads. Among 160,000 or so distinct CDR3 sequences listed, about 24% were seen once. The ends lost 4 bases at V and 0 bases at J; junction bases unmatched: 17. The V gene's germline CDR1 is MDHEN and CDR2 SYDVKM. The CDR3 is 21 amino acids. This rearrangement joins TRBV28 to TRBJ2-6; 8 bases match TRBD1. The TCR was taken from a human donor who was either an allogeneic HSCT recipient or a stem cell or donor lymphocyte infusion donor (not recorded which). It is not recorded whose cells these are; they may come from a transplant donor. Sequencing was done on a sample of blood, either unsorted or a sorted T cell fraction (not recorded which). The CDR3 DNA follows: TGTGCCAGCAGTTCCCCGAAGGGACAGGCCTTTTCCGGCTCTGGGGCCAACGTCCTGACTTTC. It yields the protein CASSSPKGQAFSGSGANVLTF.